A selection of T cell receptor beta chains follows, all from one sample in a study of T cell repertoires in aging, cancer and after chemotherapy. Each CDR3 protein gets one entry after TCRdb re-called the multiplex PCR reads with MiXCR. Seen here are several thousand distinct CDR3 sequences, about 32% observed once, and the top ten hold around 19%. The sequenced sample consisted of blood. Source of these receptors: a human donor with a blood cancer. The donor label of this sample is uncertain. Both conserved end residues are part of each CDR3. A D gene is named only where the DNA matches it firmly. Rows may omit the clone size; those that give it use once, few, many or a size class.

d_call j_call clone_size v_call cdr3_aa cdr3_nt
- TRBJ1-1 - TRBV10-3 CAISDLAYTEAFF TGTGCCATCAGTGACCTCGCGTACACTGAAGCTTTCTTT
TRBD1 TRBJ1-5 - TRBV27 CASSFSLRGLGNQPQHF TGTGCCAGCAGTTTTAGCCTTAGGGGGCTAGGTAATCAGCCCCAGCATTTT
- TRBJ1-4 - TRBV19 CASTDPGYGKKLFF TGTGCCAGTACCGACCCGGGGTACGGGAAAAAACTGTTTTTT
TRBD2 TRBJ2-5 - TRBV6-5 CASSSVPGTSGGETQYF TGTGCCAGCAGTTCCGTACCTGGGACTAGCGGGGGGGAGACCCAGTACTTC
- TRBJ1-5 - TRBV20-1 CSARDTAGNQPQHF TGCAGTGCTAGAGATACGGCAGGAAATCAGCCCCAGCATTTT
- TRBJ1-3 - TRBV6-6 CASSSISRISGNTIYF TGTGCCAGCAGCTCAATATCCCGGATCTCTGGAAACACCATATATTTT
TRBD1 TRBJ1-2 - TRBV6-2/TRBV6-3 CASSFGTGSDGYTF TGTGCCAGCAGTTTCGGGACAGGGTCAGATGGCTACACCTTC
- TRBJ1-1 - TRBV11-3 CASSRQTAQGEAFF TGTGCCAGCAGCCGCCAAACAGCCCAAGGTGAAGCTTTCTTT
- TRBJ2-1 - TRBV9 CASSVEQGRNNEQFF TGTGCCAGCAGCGTAGAGCAGGGGCGGAACAATGAGCAGTTCTTC
- TRBJ2-3 medium-sized TRBV6-6 CASSYWQTFTDTQYF TGTGCCAGCAGTTACTGGCAGACATTCACAGATACGCAGTATTTT
TRBD1 TRBJ1-1 once TRBV5-5 CASGTGTGDTEAFF TGCGCCAGCGGAACCGGGACAGGGGACACTGAAGCTTTCTTT
- TRBJ1-1 - TRBV4-3 CASSQDPRGNTEAFF TGCGCCAGCAGCCAAGATCCCAGGGGGAACACTGAAGCTTTCTTT
TRBD1 TRBJ1-1 few TRBV20-1 CSAAPSGTGGYMNTEAFF TGCAGTGCTGCCCCGTCCGGGACAGGGGGATATATGAACACTGAAGCTTTCTTT
- TRBJ1-2 - TRBV20-1 CSARNSRTGINGYTF TGCAGTGCTAGAAACTCTCGGACGGGAATTAATGGCTACACCTTC
- TRBJ1-2 once TRBV24-1 CATSDGAAVAGYGYTF TGTGCCACCAGTGATGGGGCGGCCGTTGCCGGCTATGGCTACACCTTC
- TRBJ1-3 - TRBV18 CASSPRPPPQGPGNTIYF TGTGCCAGCTCACCAAGACCCCCGCCACAGGGTCCTGGAAACACCATATATTTT
TRBD1 TRBJ1-1 - TRBV6-2/TRBV6-3 CASRPRTGGRAEAFF TGTGCCAGCAGGCCGCGGACAGGGGGAAGGGCTGAAGCTTTCTTT
- TRBJ1-1 - TRBV6-2/TRBV6-3 CASRARVGRNTEAFF TGTGCCAGCAGGGCAAGGGTGGGGAGAAACACTGAAGCTTTCTTT
- TRBJ1-2 few TRBV5-1 CASSLTTGPPSYGYTF TGCGCCAGCAGCTTGACCACAGGGCCCCCCTCGTATGGCTACACCTTC
- TRBJ1-4 medium-sized TRBV19 CASAPRKGEKLFF TGTGCCAGTGCCCCCAGGAAGGGCGAAAAACTGTTTTTT
TRBD1 TRBJ2-7 few TRBV6-1 CASTLGTGGHDEQYF TGCGCCAGCACCCTAGGGACAGGGGGGCATGACGAGCAGTACTTC
- TRBJ1-1 - TRBV6-2/TRBV6-3 CASRGTMNTEAFF TGTGCCAGCAGGGGGACGATGAACACTGAAGCTTTCTTT
TRBD1 TRBJ1-6 - TRBV18 CASYRDRNSPLHF TGTGCCAGTTACCGGGACAGGAATTCACCCCTCCACTTT
- TRBJ2-3 few TRBV10-3 CAIKEPSTDTQYF TGTGCCATCAAGGAGCCAAGCACAGATACGCAGTATTTT